The 32 T cell receptor beta chains below come from one sample, sequenced in a study of T-cell reconstitution after alpha-beta-depleted transplantation in children. Preparation of the TCRbeta library used unique molecular identifiers. Using its own MiXCR run on the PCR reads, TCRdb lists one record per CDR3 protein. The table lists fewer than 450,000 distinct CDR3 sequences, around 16% of them singletons. Sample: PBMCs, mostly from graft donor cells, taken 360 days after TCRalphabeta/CD19-depleted stem cell transplant. The source of these receptors is a male patient under 10 years old who had a stem cell transplant for acute lymphoblastic leukemia, so the T cells may come from the graft donor.

A remark on this clonotype: The junction and the germline gene differ at one end; a read error may be behind it. V is TRBV6-6 and J is TRBJ2-7; 10 nucleotides agree with TRBD1. CDR1 is MNHNY and CDR2 is SVGAGI in the germline V gene (reference sequence). The length of the CDR3 is 12 residues. CDR3 sequence (DNA): TGTGCCAGCAGTTACTCGGGACAGGGGCCTACCTTC. Translated, it gives CASSYSGQGPTF.

This chain links TRBV11-1 with TRBJ1-1; the D is unclear. There are 18 residues in the CDR3. Per germline, CDR1 SGHAT and CDR2 FQDESV (reference sequence). V lost 2 bases and J 4 bases, leaving 23 bases between the germline ends. As DNA, the CDR3 is TGTGCCAGCAGCTTAATTAGCGGATTCTCTAGAGTTTTCACTGAAGCTTTCTTT. This encodes CASSLISGFSRVFTEAFF.

The chain has TRBV6-1 and TRBJ1-4; D not certain. CDR1 and CDR2 (germline): MNHNS, SASEGT. Trimming removed 6 bases from V and 7 bases from J, with 18 bases in between. This CDR3 has 15 residues. The CDR3 region is CASSPNGWASEKLFF. The CDR3 DNA is TGTGCCAGCAGCCCAAACGGGTGGGCTAGTGAAAAACTGTTTTTT.

This clonotype was observed a few times. J is TRBJ1-2 and V is TRBV29-1; D is ambiguous. V gave up 4 bases and J gave up 2 bases, with 8 bases separating them. This CDR3 contains 12 residues. CDR1 is SQVTM and CDR2 is ANQGSEA in the germline V gene. The CDR3 sequence is CSVGAGNYGYTF. The CDR3 coding sequence is TGCAGCGTTGGTGCGGGAAACTATGGCTACACCTTC.

This clonotype appeared many times. The V call is TRBV9, the J call TRBJ1-5, with D unclear. V lost 0 bases, J lost 1 base, and 8 bases lay in between. CDR1 SGDLS and CDR2 YYNGEE come from the germline V gene. The CDR3 extends over 15 amino acids. The CDR3: CASSVEPASNQPQHF. For the CDR3, the DNA is TGTGCCAGCAGCGTAGAACCAGCGAGCAATCAGCCCCAGCATTTT. The full variable domain, with the rest looked up from reference TRBV9 and TRBJ1-5, is DSGVTQTPKHLITATGQRVTLRCSPRSGDLSVYWYQQSLDQGLQFLIQYYNGEERAKGNILERFSAQQFPDLHSELNLSSLELGDSALYFCASSVEPASNQPQHFGDGTRLSIL.

This clonotype was picked up a small number of times. The V gene is TRBV20-1, the J gene TRBJ2-3; 10 bases align to TRBD2. The trim removed 5 bases at V and 2 bases at J, leaving 10 bases unmatched. This CDR3 contains 16 residues. CDR1 DFQATT and CDR2 SNEGSKA come from the germline V gene (reference sequence). CDR3 sequence reads: CSAALVSGRATDTQYF. CDR3 in DNA: TGCAGTGCTGCTCTCGTCAGCGGGAGGGCCACAGATACGCAGTATTTT.

This clonotype came up many times. The J gene is TRBJ2-2, the V gene TRBV9; no definite D call. CDR3 length: 14 residues. Germline loops: CDR1 SGDLS, CDR2 YYNGEE. Trimming stripped 0 bases from V and 4 bases from J, with 7 bases between. The CDR3, as DNA: TGTGCCAGCAGCGTAGGCGGACGCACCGGGGAGCTGTTTTTT. Residues: CASSVGGRTGELFF.

This rearrangement joins TRBV16 to TRBJ1-4; D ambiguous. The germline V gene has CDR1 KGHSY and CDR2 FQNENV. The CDR3 has 12 residues. V dropped 2 bases and J dropped 7 bases, with 5 bases sitting between them. The CDR3 region has the DNA TGTGCCAGCAGCCAAGGGCCTGAAAAACTGTTTTTT. Its translation is CASSQGPEKLFF.

The rearrangement uses TRBV5-6 and TRBJ1-5; D is unresolved. CDR1 is SGHDT, CDR2 YYEEEE, per germline. Trimming took 1 base from V and 7 from J, leaving 15 bases between them. The length of the CDR3 is 15 residues. CDR3 nucleotides: TGTGCCAGCAGCTTGCAGCCGGCCCTTGGCCAGCCCCAGCATTTT. It codes for CASSLQPALGQPQHF.

The chain joins TRBV29-1 to TRBJ2-3; perhaps TRBD2 as D (6 bases). Germline lookup yields CDR1 SQVTM and CDR2 ANQGSEA. The CDR3 is made up of 15 amino acids. The V gene lost 6 bases and the J gene lost 2 bases, with 18 bases spanning the gap. CDR3 residues: CSVNGVGGFTDTQYF. The CDR3 DNA is TGCAGCGTCAACGGGGTAGGAGGGTTCACAGATACGCAGTATTTT.

This clonotype showed up just a few times. V and J are TRBV4-2 and TRBJ2-1; perhaps D is TRBD1 or TRBD2 (5 bases each). The CDR3 is 12 residues long. CDR1 is LGHNA and CDR2 is YNFKEQ in the germline V gene. Deletions cut 4 bases from V and 15 bases from J, with 16 bases between. The CDR3 DNA sequence: TGTGCCAGCAGCCTTCCGGGACCTCAGGCGTTCTTC. Encoded protein: CASSLPGPQAFF.

The chain recombines TRBV28 with TRBJ2-2, with unresolved D. V was cut by 2 bases and J by 6 bases, with 7 bases left in between. The CDR3 loop spans 13 amino acids. Germline V lookup: CDR1 MDHEN, CDR2 SYDVKM. The CDR3 DNA follows: TGTGCCAGCAGTTTAGTGGTCCCCGGGGAGCTGTTTTTT. As protein: CASSLVVPGELFF.

The chain employs TRBV25-1 and TRBJ2-3; the D call may be TRBD1 or TRBD2 (5 bases each). The CDR3 totals 18 residues. V was clipped by 3 bases and J by 0 bases, with 19 bases between them. Per germline, CDR1 MGHDK and CDR2 SYGVNS. CDR3: CASSDYEGRGPSTDTQYF. CDR3 sequence (DNA): TGTGCCAGCAGTGATTATGAGGGTAGGGGCCCTAGCACAGATACGCAGTATTTT.

In its sample, this clonotype was seen a few times. V usage is TRBV18 and J usage is TRBJ2-7; a possible D gene is TRBD1 (6 bases). Germline loops: CDR1 KGHSH, CDR2 LQKENI. The V and J ends lost 3 bases and 4 bases respectively, with 16 bases between them. The CDR3 is 15 amino acids. CDR3 protein: CASSPLAGERYEQYF. For the CDR3, the DNA is TGTGCCAGCTCACCCCTGGCAGGGGAGCGGTACGAGCAGTACTTC.

This clonotype was seen a few times. The chain employs TRBV12-3 or TRBV12-4 and TRBJ2-4; D might be TRBD2 (5 bases). The CDR3 is 14 residues long. V dropped 3 bases and J dropped 7 bases, with 13 bases sitting between them. The CDR3 DNA sequence: TGTGCCAGCAGTTTCCTGGGAGAGAGGAACATTCAGTACTTC. Translating it yields CASSFLGERNIQYF.

This clonotype was seen repeatedly, ten times or more. The rearrangement links TRBV4-1 to TRBJ2-4, with 14 bases lining up with TRBD2. V shed 0 bases, J shed 5 bases, and the junction held 6 bases outside the gene matches. Germline V gene data show CDR1 as MGHRA and CDR2 as YSYEKL. The CDR3 totals 18 residues. The CDR3 sequence is CASSQDHGTSGSQNIQYF. The CDR3 DNA reads as TGCGCCAGCAGCCAAGATCACGGGACTAGCGGGAGCCAAAACATTCAGTACTTC.

This clonotype was found many times. The chain uses TRBV7-9 and TRBJ2-3; D not certain. The germline V and J ends were trimmed by 1 base and 4 bases, with 9 bases remaining between them. The germline CDR1 and CDR2 sequences are SEHNR and FQNEAQ (reference sequence). CDR3 length: 14 residues. As DNA, the CDR3 is TGTGCCAGCAGCTTAGTTCCGGGTGCAGATACGCAGTATTTT. Amino acid sequence: CASSLVPGADTQYF. Full variable domain (missing parts from reference TRBV7-9 and TRBJ2-3): DTGVSQNPRHKITKRGQNVTFRCDPISEHNRLYWYRQTLGQGPEFLTYFQNEAQLEKSRLLSDRFSAERPKGSFSTLEIQRTEQGDSAMYLCASSLVPGADTQYFGPGTRLTVL.

This clonotype was counted between two and nine times. The chain uses TRBV14 and TRBJ2-2; D ambiguous. Trimming took off 9 bases at V and 3 bases at J, with 17 bases between the two ends. The CDR3 loop spans 15 amino acids. Germline-derived CDR1 and CDR2 are SGHDN and FVKESK. CDR3 coding DNA: TGTGCCAGTGGACCCGGCAGGCTCTACACCGGGGAGCTGTTTTTT. It yields the protein CASGPGRLYTGELFF.

The chain joins TRBV3-1 to TRBJ2-5; no reliable D call. This CDR3 has 15 residues. V lost 1 base and J 2 bases, leaving 11 bases between the germline ends. Germline V CDR1 and CDR2: LGHDT, YNNKEL (reference sequence). Written as DNA, the CDR3 is TGTGCCAGCAGCCAAGCTTTGGCTATACAAGAGACCCAGTACTTC. This sequence encodes CASSQALAIQETQYF.

There are many counts of this clonotype. The chain joins TRBV20-1 to TRBJ1-1; D is uncertain. The V gene's germline CDR1 is DFQATT and CDR2 SNEGSKA (reference sequence). This CDR3 has 12 amino acids. The germline V and J ends were trimmed by 3 bases and 6 bases, with 11 bases remaining between them. CDR3 coding DNA: TGCAGTGCTAGGGTGAGGGTCGCTGAAGCTTTCTTT. Translation gives CSARVRVAEAFF.

V and J are TRBV5-1 and TRBJ2-1; 7 bases match TRBD1. The trim removed 4 bases at V and 5 bases at J, leaving 6 bases unmatched. The V gene's germline CDR1 is SGHRS and CDR2 YFSETQ. This CDR3 comprises 14 residues. As DNA, the CDR3 is TGCGCCAGCAGCCGTATGGGACAGAACAATGAGCAGTTCTTC. Encoded protein: CASSRMGQNNEQFF.

V is TRBV7-6 and J is TRBJ2-5; no clear D gene. Trimming shortened V by 7 bases and J by 8 bases, and 20 bases separated the two germline ends. CDR3 length: 14 residues. CDR1 and CDR2 (germline): SGHVS, FNYEAQ. CDR3 sequence (DNA): TGTGCCAGCAACGACTGGAGAAAGATGAGTACCCAGTACTTC. This encodes CASNDWRKMSTQYF.

This clonotype turned up a few times. The chain uses TRBV28 and TRBJ2-7; TRBD1 aligns across 9 bases. The germline V gene encodes CDR1 MDHEN and CDR2 SYDVKM. V trimming: 5 bases; J trimming: 9 bases; junction bases outside the gene matches: 8. This CDR3 comprises 13 residues. The CDR3 loop reads CASSPGTGIGQYF. For the CDR3, the DNA is TGTGCCAGCAGTCCCGGGACAGGGATCGGGCAGTACTTC.

V usage is TRBV28 and J usage is TRBJ1-2, with D hard to call. Germline CDR1 MDHEN, CDR2 SYDVKM. V lost 6 bases, J lost 8 bases, and 16 bases lay in between. The CDR3 is 13 amino acids. CDR3 amino acids: CASRRDWVTGYTF. DNA of the CDR3: TGTGCCAGCAGACGAGACTGGGTGACCGGCTACACCTTC.

As concerns this clonotype: This may be a read error, as it is one base from a much larger clone. The rearrangement links TRBV12-3 or TRBV12-4 to TRBJ2-7, with D maybe TRBD2 (5 bases). The ends were cut back, 5 bases at V and 4 bases at J, with 15 bases in the middle. The CDR3 covers 14 residues. The CDR3 DNA reads as TGTGCCAGCAGTAGACGAGGGAGCACGTACGAGCAGTACTTC. This sequence encodes CASSRRGSTYEQYF.

This chain connects TRBV5-6 to TRBJ1-1; D is uncertain. The CDR3 runs to 14 residues. Germline loops: CDR1 SGHDT, CDR2 YYEEEE. V lost 3 bases, J lost 2 bases, and 11 bases lay in between. In DNA, the CDR3 is TGTGCCAGCAGCTCTACGAGGACCAACACTGAAGCTTTCTTT. The encoded protein is CASSSTRTNTEAFF.

This clonotype showed up many times. This chain joins TRBV30 and TRBJ2-3; D is unresolved. Per germline, CDR1 GTSNPN and CDR2 SVGIG (reference sequence). The V end lost 0 bases, the J end lost 2 bases, and 6 bases lay between the germline ends. This CDR3 has 13 residues. Here the CDR3 DNA reads TGTGCCTGGAGTGTACAGCCCACAGATACGCAGTATTTT. It encodes CAWSVQPTDTQYF.

This chain joins TRBV29-1 and TRBJ2-7; D unresolved. The CDR3 consists of 11 residues. V shed 4 bases and J shed 2 bases, with 6 bases lying between them. CDR1 is SQVTM, CDR2 ANQGSEA, per germline. CDR3 bases: TGCAGCGTTGGGTGGACCTACGAGCAGTACTTC. Amino acid sequence: CSVGWTYEQYF.

This clonotype was detected ten times or more. This rearrangement joins TRBV7-9 to TRBJ2-5, with D perhaps matching TRBD2 (6 bases). Trimming removed 11 bases from V and 5 bases from J, with 15 bases in between. This CDR3 contains 12 residues. The germline gives CDR1 SEHNR, CDR2 FQNEAQ (reference sequence). This chain's CDR3 is CAAKGSGETQYF. CDR3 nucleotide sequence: TGTGCCGCCAAGGGTAGCGGCGAGACCCAGTACTTC.

The gene calls are TRBV20-1 and TRBJ2-2; weak D call: TRBD2 (7 bases). The CDR3 spans 17 residues. The V end lost 5 bases, the J end lost 0 bases, and 19 bases lay between the germline ends. CDR1 and CDR2 (germline): DFQATT, SNEGSKA (reference sequence). The CDR3, as DNA: TGCAGTGCTCGGGACGGGGGCGGGACTACGAACACCGGGGAGCTGTTTTTT. Amino acid sequence: CSARDGGGTTNTGELFF.

There are many counts of this clonotype. This rearrangement joins TRBV12-3 or TRBV12-4 to TRBJ2-5; D is possibly TRBD1 (5 bases). The V end lost 3 bases, the J end lost 2 bases, and 7 bases lay between the germline ends. The CDR3 sequence is 13 residues long. The CDR3 sequence is CASSFQGQETQYF. In DNA, the CDR3 is TGTGCCAGCAGTTTTCAGGGACAAGAGACCCAGTACTTC.

Here the CDR3 DNA reads TGTGCCAGCAGCGTCGGGGGGACTATACAAGAGACCCAGTACTTC. Its protein product is CASSVGGTIQETQYF. The rearrangement joins TRBV9 to TRBJ2-5, with 7 bases fitting TRBD2. Germline V CDR1 and CDR2: SGDLS, YYNGEE. The CDR3 covers 15 residues. V lost 2 bases and J lost 2; bases outside the gene matches: 6.